These 24 T cell receptor beta chains were all obtained from the same sample, sequenced in a study of beta chain features in type 1 diabetes. Study-wide results and caveats: TCRB CDR3 length was moderately but significantly reduced in all four CD4+ subsets of Type 1 diabetes patients.

Their recognized antigens are unknown. The sequenced template was cDNA made from the entire isolated RNA. This table comes from immunoSEQ multiplex PCR, and its TCRdb copy is limited to in-frame clones, with some not included. Of 150,000 to 200,000 clones in the sample, about 8.3% were seen once. Source material: central memory CD4+ T cells from blood. The receptors originated from a woman aged 18 to 35 with type 1 diabetes.

In its sample, this clone was seen a few times. The chain combines TRBV5-1 with TRBJ1-4; TRBD1 agrees at 8 bases. This CDR3 is built from 13 residues. The V and J ends lost 5 bases and 8 bases, in that order; junction bases with no gene match: 5. Germline V gene sequence: CDR1 SGHRS, CDR2 YFSETQ. The CDR3 DNA follows: TGCGCCAGCAGACAGGGGGGAAGCGAAAAACTGTTTTTT. It encodes CASRQGGSEKLFF.

This clone came up a few times. The rearrangement links TRBV2 to TRBJ2-3; D might be TRBD2 (6 bases). V lost 1 base, J lost 4 bases, and 15 bases lay in between. The CDR3 runs 16 residues. Per the germline V gene, CDR1 is SNHLY and CDR2 is FYNNEI. As DNA, the CDR3 is TGTGCCAGCAGTGAAGAGTGGACTACCGGAGCAGATACGCAGTATTTT. Its translation: CASSEEWTTGADTQYF.

The sample holds a few counts of this clone. This chain joins TRBV9 and TRBJ1-2; no clear D. Trimming cost V 3 bases and J 0 bases, with 15 bases left between them. CDR1 and CDR2 (germline): SGDLS, YYNGEE. This CDR3 is 16 amino acids long. CDR3 coding DNA: TGTGCCAGCAGCGCCGGCGGGGTAGCCGCTAACTATGGCTACACCTTC. The encoded protein is CASSAGGVAANYGYTF.

The V call is TRBV15, the J call TRBJ1-5; maybe TRBD1 (6 bases). This CDR3 comprises 14 residues. V was cut by 5 bases and J by 4 bases, with 12 bases left in between. CDR1 and CDR2 from the germline V gene are LNHNV and YYDKDF (reference sequence). CDR3 sequence (DNA): TGTGCCACCAGCTTAGGACAGTGGAATCAGCCCCAGCATTTT. Translating it yields CATSLGQWNQPQHF.

In this sample, this clone turned up a few times. The chain couples TRBV18 to TRBJ2-1; D call uncertain. The germline V and J ends were trimmed by 3 bases and 6 bases, with 9 bases remaining between them. The CDR3 length is 13 residues. Germline V gene sequence: CDR1 KGHSH, CDR2 LQKENI. As DNA, the CDR3 is TGTGCCAGCTCACCGGCTAGACCCAATGAGCAGTTCTTC. Amino acids: CASSPARPNEQFF.

The chain links TRBV15 to TRBJ1-2, with a tentative D call TRBD1 (6 bases). The CDR3 loop spans 12 amino acids. CDR1 and CDR2 (germline): LNHNV, YYDKDF (reference sequence). Trimming took off 0 bases at V and 10 bases at J, with 9 bases between the two ends. As DNA, the CDR3 is TGTGCCACCAGCAGAGATAGGACAGACTACACCTTC. Translating gives CATSRDRTDYTF.

In its sample, this clone was seen a few times. The genes are TRBV30 and TRBJ1-2; D perhaps matches TRBD1 (5 bases). CDR1 is GTSNPN and CDR2 is SVGIG in the germline V gene (reference sequence). Trimming stripped 2 bases from V and 5 bases from J, with 9 bases between. The CDR3 has 12 residues. CDR3 region: CAWSSGGYGYTF. The CDR3 DNA is TGTGCCTGGAGTTCGGGGGGATATGGCTACACCTTC.

The gene calls are TRBV9 and TRBJ2-4, with D maybe TRBD2 (6 bases). Trimming removed 4 bases from V and 2 bases from J, with 16 bases in between. Germline-derived CDR1 and CDR2 are SGDLS and YYNGEE. The CDR3 is 16 residues long. The CDR3 DNA reads as TGTGCCAGCAGCCTCCAAGGGAGGTCGCCCAAAAACATTCAGTACTTC. Translation: CASSLQGRSPKNIQYF.

This clone was counted a few times. J is TRBJ2-1 and V is TRBV5-4, with a weak D call TRBD1 (5 bases). Trimming stripped 4 bases from V and 4 bases from J, with 15 bases between. This CDR3 spans 15 amino acids. CDR1 and CDR2 (germline): SGHNT, YYREEE (reference sequence). The CDR3 bases are TGTGCCAGCAGCGGCCGAGACAGAAGTTACAATGAGCAGTTCTTC. Its translation: CASSGRDRSYNEQFF.

This rearrangement joins TRBV5-1 to TRBJ2-1; 7 nucleotides align to TRBD1. Trimming cost V 2 bases and J 4 bases; bases outside gene matches: 3. The CDR3 spans 14 residues. Germline lookup yields CDR1 SGHRS and CDR2 YFSETQ. This chain's CDR3 is CASSFQGEYNEQFF. The CDR3, as DNA: TGCGCCAGCAGCTTCCAGGGGGAATACAATGAGCAGTTCTTC.

This clone has a handful of counts. The V gene is TRBV5-1, the J gene TRBJ2-7; 11 positions match TRBD1. V lost 4 bases to trimming and J lost 3 bases; unmatched junction nucleotides: 12. The germline V gene encodes CDR1 SGHRS and CDR2 YFSETQ. This CDR3 has 17 residues. CDR3 region: CASSPWTGGGSIYEQYF. CDR3 sequence (DNA): TGCGCCAGCAGCCCCTGGACAGGGGGCGGGAGTATCTACGAGCAGTACTTC.

The genes are TRBV5-4 and TRBJ2-5; tentatively, D is TRBD1 (6 bases). The ends were cut back, 3 bases at V and 1 base at J, with 13 bases in the middle. The CDR3 has 15 amino acids. Germline V lookup: CDR1 SGHNT, CDR2 YYREEE (reference sequence). CDR3 amino acids: CASSSGGGLQETQYF. The CDR3 DNA is TGTGCCAGCAGCTCGGGTGGGGGCCTCCAAGAGACCCAGTACTTC. Supplemented by reference TRBV5-4 and TRBJ2-5, the full variable domain reads ETGVTQSPTHLIKTRGQQVTLRCSSQSGHNTVSWYQQALGQGPQFIFQYYREEENGRGNFPPRFSGLQFPNYSSELNVNALELDDSALYLCASSSGGGLQETQYFGPGTRLLVL.

The gene calls are TRBV6-6 and TRBJ1-1, with a possible D match to TRBD1 (6 bases). Germline CDR1 and CDR2: MNHNY and SVGAGI (reference sequence). Trimming shortened V by 2 bases and J by 7 bases, and 17 bases separated the two germline ends. This CDR3 contains 15 residues. Written as DNA, the CDR3 is TGTGCCAGCAGTTACGGGCCGACAGGTGGGGGTGAAGCTTTCTTT. This encodes CASSYGPTGGGEAFF.

A few counts support this clone. J is TRBJ2-2 and V is TRBV30, with TRBD2 identical over 12 bases. V lost 8 bases and J lost 3; bases outside the gene matches: 7. Germline-derived CDR1 and CDR2 are GTSNPN and SVGIG (reference sequence). The CDR3 covers 15 residues. The chain's CDR3 is CAQTSGSQYTGELFF. The CDR3 DNA follows: TGTGCCCAGACTAGCGGGAGTCAGTACACCGGGGAGCTGTTTTTT. The entire variable domain, with the rest obtained from reference TRBV30 and TRBJ2-2, is as follows: SQTIHQWPATLVQPVGSPLSLECTVEGTSNPNLYWYRQAAGRGLQLLFYSVGIGQISSEVPQNLSASRPQDRQFILSSKKLLLSDSGFYLCAQTSGSQYTGELFFGEGSRLTVL.

To note about this clone: Other DNA sequences in the sample encode the same CDR3. The chain couples TRBV30 to TRBJ1-5, with D maybe TRBD1 (6 bases). CDR3 length equals 13 residues. CDR1 GTSNPN and CDR2 SVGIG come from the germline V gene (reference sequence). Between the trimmed V and J ends, which lost 2 bases and 4 bases, there was a span of 9 bases. The CDR3 loop reads CAWSLQGNQPQHF. The CDR3 DNA reads as TGTGCCTGGAGTTTACAGGGAAATCAGCCCCAGCATTTT.

This chain joins TRBV2 and TRBJ2-3; 8 bases agree with TRBD1. Germline V CDR1 and CDR2: SNHLY, FYNNEI. The CDR3 runs 14 residues. The V gene end was trimmed by 2 bases and the J gene end by 3 bases; junction bases not matched to a gene: 1. The CDR3 DNA reads as TGTGCCAGCAGTGAACACAGGGGGACAGATACGCAGTATTTT. The encoded protein is CASSEHRGTDTQYF.

This clone was counted between two and nine times. The rearrangement links TRBV4-2 to TRBJ2-3; TRBD2 agrees at 7 bases. With V trimmed by 5 bases and J by 7 bases, 9 bases remained unmatched. Per the germline V gene, CDR1 is LGHNA and CDR2 is YNFKEQ. The CDR3 is made up of 14 amino acids. This CDR3 reads CASSGAGSGNTQYF. In DNA, the CDR3 is TGTGCCAGCAGCGGGGCAGGCAGCGGGAATACGCAGTATTTT.

This clone occurred a few times. V is TRBV5-6 and J is TRBJ2-4; possible D gene TRBD1, 5 bases. Trimming left V 2 bases short and J 4 bases short, with 10 bases between. The CDR3 length is 14 residues. Looked up from germline, CDR1 is SGHDT and CDR2 is YYEEEE. The CDR3 spells CASSFRQTKNIQYF. DNA for the CDR3: TGTGCCAGCAGCTTTCGACAGACTAAAAACATTCAGTACTTC.

This clone was detected only a few times. The gene calls are TRBV29-1 and TRBJ1-5; D unresolved. Between the trimmed V and J ends, which lost 7 bases and 0 bases, there was a span of 10 bases. Germline values: CDR1 SQVTM, CDR2 ANQGSEA. The length of the CDR3 is 13 residues. The CDR3 DNA reads as TGCAGCGCTGGCGGCTATAGCAATCAGCCCCAGCATTTT. Translated, it gives CSAGGYSNQPQHF.

This clone was recorded a few times. Other DNA sequences in this sample translate to the same CDR3. The genes are TRBV6-5 and TRBJ1-5; D remains unclear. Trimming pared 0 bases from V and 0 bases from J, leaving 3 bases between. CDR3 length equals 14 residues. Per germline, CDR1 MNHEY and CDR2 SVGAGI. The CDR3 sequence is CASSYSYSNQPQHF. As DNA, the CDR3 is TGTGCCAGCAGTTACTCCTATAGCAATCAGCCCCAGCATTTT.

This clone was counted between two and nine times. This chain joins TRBV7-6 and TRBJ1-5; D ambiguous. V was pared by 4 bases and J by 7 bases, with 11 bases between. The V gene's germline CDR1 is SGHVS and CDR2 FNYEAQ. There are 13 residues in the CDR3. The CDR3 protein is CASSSREDQPQHF. The DNA for the CDR3 is TGTGCCAGCAGCTCGCGGGAGGACCAGCCCCAGCATTTT.

The chain carries TRBV28 and TRBJ1-2; D unresolved. CDR3 size: 14 residues. Trimming took 3 bases from V and 2 from J, leaving 10 bases between them. CDR1 and CDR2 (germline): MDHEN, SYDVKM. The CDR3 DNA follows: TGTGCCAGCAGTTTGGGCACACACAACTATGGCTACACCTTC. Its protein is CASSLGTHNYGYTF.

The V and J genes are TRBV18 and TRBJ2-5; D may be TRBD1 (6 bases). Germline CDR1 and CDR2: KGHSH and LQKENI. The CDR3 runs 14 residues. Trimming removed 3 bases from V and 2 bases from J, with 10 bases in between. This CDR3 is CASSPGAAQETQYF. DNA for the CDR3: TGTGCCAGCTCACCGGGGGCAGCTCAAGAGACCCAGTACTTC.

This clone was seen a handful of times. The rearrangement links TRBV18 to TRBJ2-5; TRBD2 is a possible D gene (5 bases). The V end lost 3 bases, the J end lost 4 bases, and 12 bases lay between the germline ends. The CDR3 is 14 residues long. Per germline, CDR1 KGHSH and CDR2 LQKENI. DNA of the CDR3: TGTGCCAGCTCACCGTCGAGTGGGAGAGAGACCCAGTACTTC. Translation: CASSPSSGRETQYF.